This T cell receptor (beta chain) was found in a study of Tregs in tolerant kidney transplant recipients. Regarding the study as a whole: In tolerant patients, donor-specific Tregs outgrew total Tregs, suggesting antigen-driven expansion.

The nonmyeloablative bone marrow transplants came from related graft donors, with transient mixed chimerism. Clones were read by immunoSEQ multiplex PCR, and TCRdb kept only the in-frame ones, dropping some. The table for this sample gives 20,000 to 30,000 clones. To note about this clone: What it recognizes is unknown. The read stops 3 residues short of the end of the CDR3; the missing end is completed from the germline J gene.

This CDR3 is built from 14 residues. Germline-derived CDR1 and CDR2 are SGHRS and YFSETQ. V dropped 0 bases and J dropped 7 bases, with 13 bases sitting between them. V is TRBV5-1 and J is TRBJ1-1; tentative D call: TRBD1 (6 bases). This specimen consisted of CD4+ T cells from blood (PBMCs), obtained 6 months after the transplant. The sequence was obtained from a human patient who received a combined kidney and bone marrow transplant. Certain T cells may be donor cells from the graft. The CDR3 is CASSLGSGTSEAFF. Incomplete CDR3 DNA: TGCGCCAGCAGCTTGGGTTCCGGGACAAGTGAA.